Shown below are 5 T cell receptor beta chains from a single sample sequenced in a study of shared clonotypes between healthy human individuals. Terminally differentiated effector memory CD45RA+ cells were left out of the naive CD8 fraction, which was CD45RO-negative and positively selected for CCR7. Using immunoSEQ multiplex PCR, the repertoire was profiled, and TCRdb retains in-frame clones only, with some absent. The data show roughly 2,000,000 clones, with just under 95% seen just once and roughly 1.7% held by the top ten. The sample was naive CD8+ T cells from PBMCs. These receptors came from a man aged 18 to 29 in good health. Some clones in this sample may be carry-over from other donors' samples.

This clone was counted a few times. This rearrangement joins TRBV6-6 to TRBJ1-1, with 8 bases that match TRBD1. J gave up 0 bases and V 6 bases, and 9 bases lay outside the gene matches. Germline CDR1 MNHNY, CDR2 SVGAGI (reference sequence). This CDR3 has 16 amino acids. CDR3 sequence: CASRLDRGSVNTEAFF. The DNA of the CDR3 is TGTGCCAGCAGACTCGACAGGGGATCGGTGAACACTGAAGCTTTCTTT.

Remarks on this clone: The same CDR3 is also encoded by other DNA sequences in this sample. This chain links TRBV27 with TRBJ2-3; possibly TRBD2 for D (5 bases). The germline gives CDR1 MNHEY, CDR2 SMNVEV (reference sequence). The V gene lost 3 bases and the J gene lost 1 base, with 8 bases spanning the gap. This CDR3 is 14 amino acids long. CDR3 DNA: TGTGCCAGCAGTTTGAGCGGTGGCACAGATACGCAGTATTTT. Amino acid sequence: CASSLSGGTDTQYF.

The J gene is TRBJ2-5, the V gene TRBV25-1, with TRBD2 identical over 9 bases. This CDR3 comprises 15 residues. Germline CDR1 reads MGHDK; CDR2 reads SYGVNS. V gave up 3 bases and J gave up 1 base; unmatched junction bases: 3. The CDR3 region is CASSEPSGIQETQYF. Here the CDR3 DNA reads TGTGCCAGCAGTGAGCCTAGCGGGATCCAAGAGACCCAGTACTTC.

CDR3 nucleotide sequence: TGTGCCAGCAGCGTAGGGAGGGGACAGTGGTCCTATGGCTACACCTTC. This codes for CASSVGRGQWSYGYTF. The chain recombines TRBV9 with TRBJ1-2; 7 bases align to TRBD1. The length of the CDR3 is 16 residues. CDR1 SGDLS and CDR2 YYNGEE come from the germline V gene. Losses at the gene ends were 0 bases for V and 4 bases for J; bases not matched to a gene: 9.

This chain connects TRBV14 to TRBJ2-7; 9 bases map to TRBD2. Germline assignment: CDR1 SGHDN and CDR2 FVKESK. The CDR3 totals 16 residues. J was trimmed by 2 bases and V by 1 base; bases with no gene match: 6. CDR3 protein: CASSQGWGGRAYEQYF. The CDR3 bases are TGTGCCAGCAGCCAAGGATGGGGCGGGAGGGCCTACGAGCAGTACTTC.